This paragraph covers one TCR beta chain sequence. The germline CDR1 and CDR2 sequences are SGHNT and YYREEE (reference sequence). The CDR3 has 17 residues. V dropped 0 bases and J dropped 5; count of bases not matched to a gene: 12. Libraries were prepared by immunoSEQ multiplex PCR; TCRdb keeps only in-frame clonotypes and omits some of them. The sample has roughly 2 million clones, around 95% seen once; the top ten hold 0.13%. Every donor was a Caucasian adult from Nashville, Tennessee. This sample stems from a study of shared clonotypes between healthy human individuals. The genes are TRBV5-4 and TRBJ1-1; 8 bases fit TRBD1. The sequence came from a young man in good health. Input material: naive CD4+ T cells sorted from blood. Sample subset: CD45RA+ positively selected. The chain's CDR3 is CASSLGGTGLPTTEAFF. CDR3 nucleotide sequence: TGTGCCAGCAGCTTGGGGGGGACAGGTCTCCCAACTACTGAAGCTTTCTTT. Complete variable domain (other parts from reference TRBV5-4 and TRBJ1-1): ETGVTQSPTHLIKTRGQQVTLRCSSQSGHNTVSWYQQALGQGPQFIFQYYREEENGRGNFPPRFSGLQFPNYSSELNVNALELDDSALYLCASSLGGTGLPTTEAFFGQGTRLTVV.